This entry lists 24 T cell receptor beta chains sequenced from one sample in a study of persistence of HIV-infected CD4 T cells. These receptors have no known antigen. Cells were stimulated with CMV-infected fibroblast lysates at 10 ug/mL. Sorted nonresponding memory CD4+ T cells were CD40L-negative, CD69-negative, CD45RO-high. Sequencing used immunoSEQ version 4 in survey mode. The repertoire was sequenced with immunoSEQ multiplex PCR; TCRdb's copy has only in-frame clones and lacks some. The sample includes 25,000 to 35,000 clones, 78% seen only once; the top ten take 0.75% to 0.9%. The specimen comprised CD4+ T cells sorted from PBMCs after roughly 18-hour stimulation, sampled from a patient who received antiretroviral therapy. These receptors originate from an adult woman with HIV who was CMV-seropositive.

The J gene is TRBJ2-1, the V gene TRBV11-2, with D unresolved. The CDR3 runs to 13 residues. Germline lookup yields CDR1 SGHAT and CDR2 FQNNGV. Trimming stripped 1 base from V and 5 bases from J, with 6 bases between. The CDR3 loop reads CASSLGQNNEQFF. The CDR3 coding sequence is TGTGCCAGCAGCTTAGGGCAGAACAATGAGCAGTTCTTC.

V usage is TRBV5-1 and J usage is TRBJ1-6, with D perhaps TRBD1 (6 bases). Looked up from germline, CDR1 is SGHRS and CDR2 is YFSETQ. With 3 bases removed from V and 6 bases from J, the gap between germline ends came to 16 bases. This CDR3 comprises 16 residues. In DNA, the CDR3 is TGCGCCAGCAGCTCTCAAGTGACAGGTCCTAATTCACCCCTCCACTTT. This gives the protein CASSSQVTGPNSPLHF.

Written as DNA, the CDR3 is TGCAGCCATGGACGGGGGGAGACCCAGTACTTC. This translates into CSHGRGETQYF. V and J are TRBV29-1 and TRBJ2-5, with D maybe TRBD2 (6 bases). Per germline, CDR1 SQVTM and CDR2 ANQGSEA. V was cut by 8 bases and J by 5 bases, with 12 bases left in between. This CDR3 is 11 amino acids long. The whole variable domain, remainder taken from reference TRBV29-1 and TRBJ2-5, is SAVISQKPSRDICQRGTSLTIQCQVDSQVTMMFWYRQQPGQSLTLIATANQGSEATYESGFVIDKFPISRPNLTFSTLTVSNMSPEDSSIYLCSHGRGETQYFGPGTRLLVL.

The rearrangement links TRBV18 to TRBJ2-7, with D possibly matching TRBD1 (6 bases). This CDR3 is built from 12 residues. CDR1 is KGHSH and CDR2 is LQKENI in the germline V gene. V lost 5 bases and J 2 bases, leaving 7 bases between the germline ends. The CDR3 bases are TGTGCCAGCTCAGGACAGACCTACGAGCAGTACTTC. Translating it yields CASSGQTYEQYF.

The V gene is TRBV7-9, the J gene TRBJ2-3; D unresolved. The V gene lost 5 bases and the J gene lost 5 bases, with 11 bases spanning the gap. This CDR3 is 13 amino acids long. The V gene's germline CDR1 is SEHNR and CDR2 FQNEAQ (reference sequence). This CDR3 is CASSVQVEDTQYF. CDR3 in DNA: TGTGCCAGCAGCGTCCAGGTCGAAGATACGCAGTATTTT.

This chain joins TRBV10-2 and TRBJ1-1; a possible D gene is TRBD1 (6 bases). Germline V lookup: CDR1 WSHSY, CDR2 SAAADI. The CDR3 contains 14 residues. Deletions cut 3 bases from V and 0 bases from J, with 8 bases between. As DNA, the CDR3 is TGCGCCAGCAGTGAAGACAGGATGAACACTGAAGCTTTCTTT. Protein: CASSEDRMNTEAFF.

In DNA, the CDR3 is TGTGCCAGTAGGAGACTAGCGGGGGACCTTTACAATGAGCAGTTCTTC. This translates into CASRRLAGDLYNEQFF. The V call is TRBV19, the J call TRBJ2-1; 12 bases are a match to TRBD2. Trimming took 6 bases from V and 4 from J; bases not matched to a gene: 7. This CDR3 is built from 16 residues. CDR1 is LNHDA, CDR2 SQIVND, per germline (reference sequence).

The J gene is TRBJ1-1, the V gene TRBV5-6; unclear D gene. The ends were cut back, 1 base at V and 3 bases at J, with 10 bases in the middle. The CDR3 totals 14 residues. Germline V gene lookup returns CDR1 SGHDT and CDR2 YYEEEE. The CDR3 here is CASSLYAGHTEAFF. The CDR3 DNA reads TGTGCCAGCAGCTTGTATGCAGGCCACACTGAAGCTTTCTTT.

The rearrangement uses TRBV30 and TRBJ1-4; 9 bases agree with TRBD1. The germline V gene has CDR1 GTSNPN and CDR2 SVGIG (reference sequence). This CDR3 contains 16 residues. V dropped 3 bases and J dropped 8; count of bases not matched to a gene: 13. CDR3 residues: CAWRPVGTGQREKLFF. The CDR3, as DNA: TGTGCCTGGAGACCTGTGGGGACAGGGCAGAGAGAAAAACTGTTTTTT.

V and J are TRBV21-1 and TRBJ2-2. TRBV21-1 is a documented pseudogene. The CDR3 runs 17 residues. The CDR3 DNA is TGTGCCAGCAGCAACTTGCGCCCGACCGAGAACACCGGGGAGCTGTTTTTT. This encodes CASSNLRPTENTGELFF.

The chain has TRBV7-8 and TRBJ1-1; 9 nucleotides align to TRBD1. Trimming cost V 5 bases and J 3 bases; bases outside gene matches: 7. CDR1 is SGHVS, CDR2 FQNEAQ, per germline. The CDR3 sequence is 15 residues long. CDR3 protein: CASSKSGTGYTEAFF. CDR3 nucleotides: TGTGCCAGCAGCAAATCCGGGACAGGGTACACTGAAGCTTTCTTT. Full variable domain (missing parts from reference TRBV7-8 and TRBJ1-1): GAGVSQSPRYKVAKRGQDVALRCDPISGHVSLFWYQQALGQGPEFLTYFQNEAQLDKSGLPSDRFFAERPEGSVSTLKIQRTQQEDSAVYLCASSKSGTGYTEAFFGQGTRLTVV.

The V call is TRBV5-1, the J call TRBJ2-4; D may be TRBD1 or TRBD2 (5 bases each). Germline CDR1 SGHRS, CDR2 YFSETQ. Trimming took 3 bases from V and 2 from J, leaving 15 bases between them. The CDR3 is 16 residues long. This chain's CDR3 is CASSSLPSGPKNIQYF. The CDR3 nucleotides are TGCGCCAGCAGCTCCTTACCCTCGGGACCCAAAAACATTCAGTACTTC.

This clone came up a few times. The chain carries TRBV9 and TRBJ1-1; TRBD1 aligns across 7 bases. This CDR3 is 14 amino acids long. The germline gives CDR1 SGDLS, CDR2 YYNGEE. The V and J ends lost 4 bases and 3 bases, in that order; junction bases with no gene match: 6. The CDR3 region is CASSFYDRDTEAFF. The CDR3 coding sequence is TGTGCCAGCAGCTTTTACGACAGGGACACTGAAGCTTTCTTT.

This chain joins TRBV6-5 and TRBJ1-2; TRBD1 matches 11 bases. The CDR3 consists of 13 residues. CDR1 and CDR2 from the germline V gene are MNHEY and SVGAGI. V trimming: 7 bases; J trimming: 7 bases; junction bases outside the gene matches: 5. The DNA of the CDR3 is TGTGCCAGCACTGGACAGGGGGCTGGTGGCTACACCTTC. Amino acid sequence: CASTGQGAGGYTF.

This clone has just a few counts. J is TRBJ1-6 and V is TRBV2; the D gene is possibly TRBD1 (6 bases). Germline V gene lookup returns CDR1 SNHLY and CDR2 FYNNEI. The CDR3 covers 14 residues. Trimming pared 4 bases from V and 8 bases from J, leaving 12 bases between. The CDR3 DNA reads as TGTGCCAGCAGTGTGGAGGGGGAGGATTCACCCCTCCACTTT. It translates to CASSVEGEDSPLHF.

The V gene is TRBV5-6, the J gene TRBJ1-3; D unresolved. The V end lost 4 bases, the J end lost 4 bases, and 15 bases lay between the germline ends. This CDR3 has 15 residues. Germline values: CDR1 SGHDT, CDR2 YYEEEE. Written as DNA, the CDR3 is TGTGCCAGCAGCACGACGCGCTCGTTCGGAAACACCATATATTTT. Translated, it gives CASSTTRSFGNTIYF.

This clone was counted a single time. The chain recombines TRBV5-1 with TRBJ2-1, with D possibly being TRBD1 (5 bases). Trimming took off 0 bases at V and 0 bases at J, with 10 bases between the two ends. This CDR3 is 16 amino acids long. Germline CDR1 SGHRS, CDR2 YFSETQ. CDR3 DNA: TGCGCCAGCAGCTTGGAGGGGTATGGCTCCTACAATGAGCAGTTCTTC. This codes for CASSLEGYGSYNEQFF.

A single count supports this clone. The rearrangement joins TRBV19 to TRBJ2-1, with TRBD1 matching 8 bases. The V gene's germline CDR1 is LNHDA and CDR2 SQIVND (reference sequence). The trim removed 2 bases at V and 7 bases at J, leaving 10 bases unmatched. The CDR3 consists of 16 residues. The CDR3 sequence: CASSIRPGTGGNEQFF. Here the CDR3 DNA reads TGTGCCAGTAGTATAAGGCCCGGGACAGGCGGGAATGAGCAGTTCTTC.

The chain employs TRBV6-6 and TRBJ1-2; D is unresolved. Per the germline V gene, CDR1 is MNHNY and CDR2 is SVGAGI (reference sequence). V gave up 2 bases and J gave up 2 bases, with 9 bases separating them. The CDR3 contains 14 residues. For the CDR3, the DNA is TGTGCCAGCAGTTACACCGTCTCAAACTATGGCTACACCTTC. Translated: CASSYTVSNYGYTF.

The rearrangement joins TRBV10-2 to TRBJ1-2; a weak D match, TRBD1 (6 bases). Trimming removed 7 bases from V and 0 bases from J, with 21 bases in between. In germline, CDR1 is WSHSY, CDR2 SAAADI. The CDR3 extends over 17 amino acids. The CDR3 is CASNPSGQFTSNYGYTF. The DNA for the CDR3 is TGCGCCAGCAACCCTTCGGGACAATTCACCTCTAACTATGGCTACACCTTC.

The CDR3 DNA follows: TGTGCCAGCAGCGGCAGGGGGCATACTGAAGCTTTCTTT. It encodes CASSGRGHTEAFF. This chain connects TRBV7-9 to TRBJ1-1, with 8 bases matching TRBD1. Germline values: CDR1 SEHNR, CDR2 FQNEAQ (reference sequence). This CDR3 has 13 residues. The V segment lost 5 bases and the J segment 5 bases; nucleotides outside the gene matches: 4.

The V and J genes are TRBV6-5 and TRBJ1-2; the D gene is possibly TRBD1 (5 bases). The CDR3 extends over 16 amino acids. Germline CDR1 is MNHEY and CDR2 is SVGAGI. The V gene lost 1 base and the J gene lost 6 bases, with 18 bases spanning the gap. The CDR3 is CASSYLGGSGRDGYTF. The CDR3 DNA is TGTGCCAGCAGTTACTTGGGGGGGAGTGGTCGAGATGGCTACACCTTC.

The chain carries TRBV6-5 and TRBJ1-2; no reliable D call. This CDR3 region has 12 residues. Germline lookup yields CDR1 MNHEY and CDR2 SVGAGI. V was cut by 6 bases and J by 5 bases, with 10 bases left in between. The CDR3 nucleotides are TGTGCCAGCAGGGACCCAGTGTATGGCTACACCTTC. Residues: CASRDPVYGYTF.

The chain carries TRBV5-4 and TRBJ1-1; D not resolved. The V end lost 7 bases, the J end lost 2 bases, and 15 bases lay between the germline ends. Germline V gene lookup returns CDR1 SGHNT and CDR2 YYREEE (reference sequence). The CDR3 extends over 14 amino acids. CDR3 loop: CASGPERRNTEAFF. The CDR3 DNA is TGTGCCAGCGGGCCGGAGAGGAGAAACACTGAAGCTTTCTTT. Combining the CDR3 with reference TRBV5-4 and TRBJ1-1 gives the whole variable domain ETGVTQSPTHLIKTRGQQVTLRCSSQSGHNTVSWYQQALGQGPQFIFQYYREEENGRGNFPPRFSGLQFPNYSSELNVNALELDDSALYLCASGPERRNTEAFFGQGTRLTVV.